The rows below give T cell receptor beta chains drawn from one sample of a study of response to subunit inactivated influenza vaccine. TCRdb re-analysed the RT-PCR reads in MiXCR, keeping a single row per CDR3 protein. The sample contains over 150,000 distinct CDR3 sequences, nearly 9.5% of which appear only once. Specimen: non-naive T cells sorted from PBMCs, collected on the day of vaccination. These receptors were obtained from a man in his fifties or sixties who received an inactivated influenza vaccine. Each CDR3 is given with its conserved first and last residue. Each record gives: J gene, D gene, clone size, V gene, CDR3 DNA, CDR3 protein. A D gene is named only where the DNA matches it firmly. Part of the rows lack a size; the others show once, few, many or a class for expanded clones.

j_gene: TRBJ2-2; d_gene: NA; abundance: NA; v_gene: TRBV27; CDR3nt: TGTGCCGCCAGAAGGGCGGGGATCGGGGAGCTGTTTTTT; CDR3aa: CAARRAGIGELFF
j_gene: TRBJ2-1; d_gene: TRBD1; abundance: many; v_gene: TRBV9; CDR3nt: TGTGCCAGCAGCGTAGTAGGGACAGGATACAATGAGCAGTTCTTC; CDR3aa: CASSVVGTGYNEQFF
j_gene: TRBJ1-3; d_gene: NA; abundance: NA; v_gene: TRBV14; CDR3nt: TGTGCCAGCAGCCAAGATCGACGTGATAGGGCGAACACCATATATTTT; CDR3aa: CASSQDRRDRANTIYF
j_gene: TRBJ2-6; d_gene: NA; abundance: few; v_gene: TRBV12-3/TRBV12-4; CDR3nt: TGTGCCAGCAGTTTTTTTCCCGCCGGGCCCTCTGGGGCCAACGTCCTGACTTTC; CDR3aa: CASSFFPAGPSGANVLTF
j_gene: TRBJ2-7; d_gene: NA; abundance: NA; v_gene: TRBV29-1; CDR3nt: TGCAGCGTGAGGACGTCCTACGAGCAGTACTTC; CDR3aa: CSVRTSYEQYF
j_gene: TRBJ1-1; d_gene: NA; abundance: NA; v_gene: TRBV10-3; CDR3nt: TGTGCCATCAGCGGGACCGTGAACACTGAAGCTTTCTTT; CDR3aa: CAISGTVNTEAFF
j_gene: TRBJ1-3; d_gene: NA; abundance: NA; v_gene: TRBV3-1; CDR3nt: TGTGCCAGCAGCCCCTCCGGTCGGGGCTTCTCTGGAAACACCATATATTTT; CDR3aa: CASSPSGRGFSGNTIYF
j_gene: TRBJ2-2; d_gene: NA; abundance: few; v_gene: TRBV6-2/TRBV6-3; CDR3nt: TGTGCCAGCAGTAGGGGGGACAGCTCCACCGGGGAGCTGTTTTTT; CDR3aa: CASSRGDSSTGELFF
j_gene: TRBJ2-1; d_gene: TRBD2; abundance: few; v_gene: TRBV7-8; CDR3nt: TGTGCCAGCAGCCCCACCGGGTGGGGGACTAGCGGGACAAATGAGCAGTTCTTC; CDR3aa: CASSPTGWGTSGTNEQFF
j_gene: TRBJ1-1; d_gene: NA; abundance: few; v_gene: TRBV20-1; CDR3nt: TGCAGTGCTAGGGGTTCGATGATGAACACTGAAGCTTTCTTT; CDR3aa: CSARGSMMNTEAFF
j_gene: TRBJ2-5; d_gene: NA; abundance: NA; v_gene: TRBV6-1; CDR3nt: TGTGCCAGCACCAAACGGGAGCCCCGGGAGACCCAGTACTTC; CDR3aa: CASTKREPRETQYF
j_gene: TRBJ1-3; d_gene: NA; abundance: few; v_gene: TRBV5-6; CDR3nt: TGTGCCAGCAGCTTGGACGCACGGAACACCATATATTTT; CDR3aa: CASSLDARNTIYF
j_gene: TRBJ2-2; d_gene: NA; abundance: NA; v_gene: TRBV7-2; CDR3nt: TGTGCCAGCAGCTTATTCGGGGCCGGGGAGCTGTTTTTT; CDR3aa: CASSLFGAGELFF
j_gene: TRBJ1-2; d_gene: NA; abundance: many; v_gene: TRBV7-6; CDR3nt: TGTGCCAGCAGCTTAGCGATGGGGGCAGGGCCTTCAGCTAACTATGGCTACACCTTC; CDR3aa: CASSLAMGAGPSANYGYTF
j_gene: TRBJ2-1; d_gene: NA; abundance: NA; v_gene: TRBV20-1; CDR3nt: TGCAGTGCTAGAGGCCCGGGATGGGACTACAATGAGCAGTTCTTC; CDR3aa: CSARGPGWDYNEQFF
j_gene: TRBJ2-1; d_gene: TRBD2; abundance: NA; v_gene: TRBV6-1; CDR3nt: TGTGCCAGCAGTACGTGGGGACTAGCGGGAGAGCATGAGCAGTTCTTC; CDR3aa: CASSTWGLAGEHEQFF
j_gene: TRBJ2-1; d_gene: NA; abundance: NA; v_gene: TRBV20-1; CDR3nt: TGCAGTTCCTTGGGAGGGGTACAGGGCAATGAGCAGTTCTTC; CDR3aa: CSSLGGVQGNEQFF
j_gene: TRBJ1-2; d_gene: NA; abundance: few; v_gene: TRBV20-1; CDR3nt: TGCAGTGCTACCCGGGCTAACTATGGCTACACCTTC; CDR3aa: CSATRANYGYTF
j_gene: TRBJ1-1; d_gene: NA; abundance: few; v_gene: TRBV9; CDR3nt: TGTGCCAGCAGCGTAGGAAGTCAGTCGAGCACTGAAGCTTTCTTT; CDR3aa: CASSVGSQSSTEAFF
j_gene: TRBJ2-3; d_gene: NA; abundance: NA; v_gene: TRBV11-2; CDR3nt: TGTGCCAGCAGCTTAGTAACGGGGGCCACAGATACGCAGTATTTT; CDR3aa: CASSLVTGATDTQYF